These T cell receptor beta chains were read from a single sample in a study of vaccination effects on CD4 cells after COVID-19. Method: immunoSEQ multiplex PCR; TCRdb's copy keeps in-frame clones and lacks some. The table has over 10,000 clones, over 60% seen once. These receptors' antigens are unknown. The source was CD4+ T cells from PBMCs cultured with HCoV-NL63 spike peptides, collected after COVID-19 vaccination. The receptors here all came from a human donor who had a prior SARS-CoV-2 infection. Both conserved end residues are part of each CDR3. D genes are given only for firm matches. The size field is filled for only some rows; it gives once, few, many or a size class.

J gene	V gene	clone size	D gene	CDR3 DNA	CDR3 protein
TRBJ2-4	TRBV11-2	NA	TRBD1	TGTGCCAGCAGCCCCCAGGGGTCGACAGGGGGGGGAAACATTCAGTACTTC	CASSPQGSTGGGNIQYF
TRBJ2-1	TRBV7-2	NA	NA	TGTGCCAGCAGCTTAAGTAGCGGTTATTACAATGAGCAGTTCTTC	CASSLSSGYYNEQFF
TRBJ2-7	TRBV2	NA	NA	TGTGCCAGCAGTGCGGAATTGGGCTACGAGCAGTACTTC	CASSAELGYEQYF
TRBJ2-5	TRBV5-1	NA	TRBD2	TGCGCCAGCAGCTTGGCAGGACTAGCGGAGACCCAGTACTTC	CASSLAGLAETQYF
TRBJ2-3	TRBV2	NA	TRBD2	TGTGCCAGCAGTGAATTCCTGGGGCGGGGGAACACAGATACGCAGTATTTT	CASSEFLGRGNTDTQYF
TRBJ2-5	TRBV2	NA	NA	TGTGCCAGCAGCGCCGGAGGGACAGCAGACCAAGAGACCCAGTACTTC	CASSAGGTADQETQYF
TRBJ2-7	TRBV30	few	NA	TGTGCCTGGAGTGTAGTGGACGAGCAGTACTTC	CAWSVVDEQYF
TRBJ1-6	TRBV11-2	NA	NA	TGTGCCAGCAGCTTTCGAGGAAGGAATTCACCCCTCCACTTT	CASSFRGRNSPLHF
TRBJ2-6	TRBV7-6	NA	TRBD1	TGTGCCAGCGGGGGGACAGGGTCTAGTCGGGCCAACGTCCTGACTTTC	CASGGTGSSRANVLTF
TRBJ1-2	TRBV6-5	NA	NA	TGTGCCAGCACCAAGGGAGGGTTTAACTATGGCTACACCTTC	CASTKGGFNYGYTF
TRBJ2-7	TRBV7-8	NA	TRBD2	TGTGCCAGCAGCCGGTCCGGGACTAGCGGATACGAGCAGTACTTC	CASSRSGTSGYEQYF
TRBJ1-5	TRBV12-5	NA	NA	TGTGCTAGTGGCACAACAGGGAGTGGCAATCAGCCCCAGCATTTT	CASGTTGSGNQPQHF
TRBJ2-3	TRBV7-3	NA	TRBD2	TGTGCCAGCAGGCGGACTAGCGGGTCAGATACGCAGTATTTT	CASRRTSGSDTQYF
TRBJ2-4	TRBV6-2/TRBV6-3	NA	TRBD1	TGTGCCAGCAGCCACAGGGGACCGAGCCGTGGCATTCAGTACTTC	CASSHRGPSRGIQYF
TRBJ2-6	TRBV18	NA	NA	TGTGCCAGCTCACCCGGAGCTGGGGCCAACGTCCTGACTTTC	CASSPGAGANVLTF
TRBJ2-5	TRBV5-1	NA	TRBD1	TGCGCCAGCAGCCGCGGGACAGGGCACTCAGAGACCCAGTACTTC	CASSRGTGHSETQYF
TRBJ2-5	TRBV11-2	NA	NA	TGTGCCAGCAGCCCCGGGAGTCTGGAGACCCAGTACTTC	CASSPGSLETQYF
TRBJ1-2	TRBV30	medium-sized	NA	TGTGCCTGGGGGAACGGACAGCGGGGCCACACCTTC	CAWGNGQRGHTF
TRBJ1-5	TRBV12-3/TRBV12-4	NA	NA	TGTGCCAGCAGGCCCACAGGGAATCAGCCCCAGCATTTT	CASRPTGNQPQHF
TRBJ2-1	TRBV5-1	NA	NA	TGCGCCAGCAGCTTGCAAGCAAGCTCCTACAATGAGCAGTTCTTC	CASSLQASSYNEQFF
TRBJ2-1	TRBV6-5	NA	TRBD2	TGTGCCAGCGCTCTAGCGGGAGGGCTCCAAGGGGAGCAGTTCTTC	CASALAGGLQGEQFF
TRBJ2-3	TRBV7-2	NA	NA	TGTGCCAGCAGGCCCGGCGGGGCGGGGACTGATACGCAGTATTTT	CASRPGGAGTDTQYF
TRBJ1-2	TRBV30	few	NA	TGTGCCTGGAGTGTACCGCCGAATCCCGGCTACACCTTC	CAWSVPPNPGYTF
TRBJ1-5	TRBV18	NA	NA	TGTGCCAGCTCACCAGGCACAGTCCAGCCCCAGCATTTT	CASSPGTVQPQHF
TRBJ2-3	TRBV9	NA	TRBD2	TGTGCCAGCAGCGTAGGGGGGGGTAGGACAGATACGCAGTATTTT	CASSVGGGRTDTQYF
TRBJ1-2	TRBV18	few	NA	TGTGCCAGCTCACCAGGCCAGCTCTATGGCTACACCTTC	CASSPGQLYGYTF
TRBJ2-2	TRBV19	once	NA	TGTGCCAGTAGGGGGGCGAGAGGGGACACCGGGGAGCTGTTTTTT	CASRGARGDTGELFF
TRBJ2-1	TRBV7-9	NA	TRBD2	TGTGCCAGCAGCTCCCGACTAGCTTCCAGCTCCTACAATGAGCAGTTCTTC	CASSSRLASSSYNEQFF
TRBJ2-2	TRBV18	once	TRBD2	TGTGCCAGCTCACCACTAGCGATAGCGGGAGGGCCAAACACCGGGGAGCTGTTTTTT	CASSPLAIAGGPNTGELFF
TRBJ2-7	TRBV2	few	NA	TGTGCCAGCAGTGTCTGGGGGTACGAGCAGTACTTC	CASSVWGYEQYF
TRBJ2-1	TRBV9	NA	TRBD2	TGTGCCAGCAGCCCCGGGTCTAGCGGGAGCGGTTACAATGAGCAGTTCTTC	CASSPGSSGSGYNEQFF
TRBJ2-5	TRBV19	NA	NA	TGTGCCAGTAGTATACGTGAGGGTGAGACCCAGTACTTC	CASSIREGETQYF
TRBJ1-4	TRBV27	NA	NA	TGTGCCAGCAGCCGGGTGGGTGAAAAACTGTTTTTT	CASSRVGEKLFF
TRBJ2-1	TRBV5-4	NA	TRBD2	TGTGCCAGCAGCTTGGGCGGGAGCTCCTACAATGAGCAGTTCTTC	CASSLGGSSYNEQFF
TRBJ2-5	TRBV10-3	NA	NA	TGTGCCATCAGGACACCTGGGGAGACCCAGTACTTC	CAIRTPGETQYF
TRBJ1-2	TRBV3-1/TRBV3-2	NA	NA	TGTGCCAGCAGCCAAGTAGGGTGGTGGGGAATTGGCTACACCTTC	CASSQVGWWGIGYTF
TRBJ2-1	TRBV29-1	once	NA	TGCAGCGTTGGAGGAAATGAGCAGTTCTTC	CSVGGNEQFF
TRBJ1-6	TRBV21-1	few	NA	TGTGCCAGCACCATACCTCTAGGGGCCAGTTCACCCCTCCACTTT	CASTIPLGASSPLHF
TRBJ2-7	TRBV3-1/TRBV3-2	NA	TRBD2	TGTGCCAGCGTCAACTCGGGGGGAGTCGGCGAGCAGTACTTC	CASVNSGGVGEQYF
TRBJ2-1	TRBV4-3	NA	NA	TGCGCCAGCAGCCAAGAACTGAGGGATGAGCAGTTCTTC	CASSQELRDEQFF
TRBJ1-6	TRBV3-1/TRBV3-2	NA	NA	TGTGCCAGCAGTCATGGACGGCTCCTAAGCTCCTATAATTCACCCCTCCACTTT	CASSHGRLLSSYNSPLHF
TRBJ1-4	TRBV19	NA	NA	TGTGCCACGAGAGGCGACACAACTAATGAAAAACTGTTTTTT	CATRGDTTNEKLFF
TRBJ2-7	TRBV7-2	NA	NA	TGTGCCAGCAGCCCTCGACAAACCTCCTACGAGCAGTACTTC	CASSPRQTSYEQYF
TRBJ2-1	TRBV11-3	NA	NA	TGTGCCAGCAGCTTAGTTACAGTAAGGGGCTATGAGCAGTTCTTC	CASSLVTVRGYEQFF
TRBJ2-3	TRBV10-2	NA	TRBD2	TGCGCCAGCAGTGAGAATGGAAATAGCGGGGTAGCAGATACGCAGTATTTT	CASSENGNSGVADTQYF
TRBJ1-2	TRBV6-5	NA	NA	TGTGCCAGCAGTTACTGGGGCGAGTATGGCTACACCTTC	CASSYWGEYGYTF
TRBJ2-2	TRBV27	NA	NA	TGTGCCAGCAGTTTAAATTCTCTAGGAGGGTACACCGGGGAGCTGTTTTTT	CASSLNSLGGYTGELFF
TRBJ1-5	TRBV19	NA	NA	TGTGCCAGTAGTAACTACAGGGTTGGCTATCAGCCCCAGCATTTT	CASSNYRVGYQPQHF
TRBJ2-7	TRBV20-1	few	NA	TGCAGTGCTAGTCGGTCAGCCGACGAGCAGTACTTC	CSASRSADEQYF
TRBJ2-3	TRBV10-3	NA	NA	TGTGCCATCAGTGACCCTGCGGGCACAGATACGCAGTATTTT	CAISDPAGTDTQYF
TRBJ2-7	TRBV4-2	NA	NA	TGTGCCAGCAGCCAGGCCCCCTCCTACGAGCAGTACTTC	CASSQAPSYEQYF
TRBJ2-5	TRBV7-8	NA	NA	TGTGCCAGCAGCCGGGGGCGAGTAAAGACCCAGTACTTC	CASSRGRVKTQYF